This T cell receptor (beta chain) is from a study of cytomegalovirus exposure and HLA in healthy donors. Whole-study context: Genotyping of about 400 donors showed that 80% to 85% belonged to the Caucasian-associated ancestry cluster.

Findings of the study overall: The number of N-insertions in an Asian-associated ancestry cluster was reportedly below the approximately 700-donor mean in a later analysis. Most TCR beta V segments were productive about 87% or about 30% of the time in an earlier analysis. There were under 200 TCR beta chains listed as cytomegalovirus-associated.

About this clone itself: Its antigen is still unknown.

PCR amplification relied on 60 Vbeta primers (plus 13 Jbeta primers). Data came from immunoSEQ multiplex PCR; TCRdb stores just in-frame clones and leaves some out. This sample yields about 160,000 clones, of which roughly four fifths are seen a single time; about 4% belongs to the top ten. V was pared by 3 bases and J by 6 bases, with 8 bases of the junction left unmatched. Germline CDR1 reads MDHEN; CDR2 reads SYDVKM. This CDR3 is built from 17 residues. This chain links TRBV28 with TRBJ2-2, with TRBD2 identical over 12 bases. Sequenced material: PBMCs. This clonotype was sampled from a man in his fifties or sixties in good health and CMV-seropositive. The CDR3 is CASSLRLAGGPPGELFF. CDR3 nucleotides: TGTGCCAGCAGTTTGCGTCTAGCGGGGGGGCCCCCCGGGGAGCTGTTTTTT.